This T cell receptor beta chain was identified during a study of OX40 agonist ivuxolimab in advanced cancers. A note on the overall study: Ivuxolimab was a fully human IgG2 agonistic monoclonal antibody targeting the costimulatory receptor OX40 (CD134). Of the approximately 50 dose-escalation patients, hepatocellular carcinoma was present in about 19, melanoma in around 15, renal cell carcinoma in 9 and head and neck cancer in 9. The paper describes the monotherapy dose-escalation part (N = 52 patients) of the phase I trial of ivuxolimab. Partial responses occurred in three dose-escalation patients: two with cutaneous melanoma and one with hepatocellular carcinoma. Peripheral TCRbeta sequencing aimed to test whether ivuxolimab altered TCR sequence diversity and caused clonal T-cell expansion. Prior anti-PD-1, anti-PD-L1 or anti-CTLA-4 therapy was permitted, and checkpoint inhibitors had been received by less than 45% of dose-escalation patients. Intravenous ivuxolimab was administered to patients every 2 weeks at six dose levels: 0.01, 0.1, 0.3, 1.5, 3 and 10 mg/kg. A male proportion of 75% to 85% and a mean age of around 60 years, ranging from roughly 20 to 80, were recorded for the dose-escalation cohort.

The trial excluded patients who had a history of autoimmune disease or who were on systemic immunosuppression. In every dose cohort, peripheral blood was drawn for TCR sequencing at baseline, cycle 4 day 1, and cycle 7 day 1. Samples were obtained from an open-label, multicenter, first-in-human phase I dose-escalation trial of ivuxolimab. Adults with locally advanced or metastatic head and neck squamous cell, hepatocellular, melanoma or renal cell carcinoma were enrolled in the trial. Before TCR sequencing, CD4+ T cells and CD8+ T cells were sorted from peripheral blood as separate populations. Here is what the overall study found, with its caveats: In the 0.1-3.0 mg/kg groups, partial responders had among the lowest normalized peripheral clonal expansion, particularly in CD8+ T cells. The antigen specificity of the peripheral T cells that underwent clonal expansion was not determined. Low levels of normalized T-cell clonal expansion were also shown by some nonresponding patients. After ivuxolimab, more expanded clones were found on average in CD8+ T cells than in CD4+ T cells. At doses of 0.1 to 3.0 mg/kg, clonal expansion of both CD4+ and CD8+ T cells in blood was seen between baseline and week 6.

Notes on this clone: Its antigen is currently not known. Within one base of it there is no much larger clone, and no base qualities were kept.

The germline V gene (reference sequence) yields LNHNV for CDR1 and YYDKDF for CDR2. The junction shows trimming of 7 bases on V and 0 bases on J, plus 13 bases between the germline ends. The CDR3 has 15 amino acids, counting the end cysteine and phenylalanine. The CDR3 DNA has 45 bases and is translated from base 1. For sequencing of the TCRbeta CDR3 region, genomic DNA was extracted from the sorted cells. TCRbeta CDR3 regions were sequenced using the immunoSEQ Assay. This is the immuneACCESS table as TCRdb keeps it, with only in-frame sequences that have V and J called. A part of the clones is gone; compared with another copy, unresolved V genes explain less than half, and the rest is unexplained. Across this sample there are tens of thousands of clones, with roughly 90% seen only once. Roughly 28% of the sample belongs to the ten largest clones.

This chain joins TRBV15 to TRBJ1-5, with the D gene not clear enough to name. The receptor was isolated from an adult with an advanced solid tumor such as melanoma, head and neck, liver or kidney cancer. The sample in question was CD4+ or CD8+ T cells sorted from blood, obtained in a trial of the OX40 agonist ivuxolimab. The CDR3 in this case is CATIEIHNSNQPQHF. The nucleotide sequence reads as follows: TGTGCCACCATAGAGATCCACAATAGCAATCAGCCCCAGCATTTT. Joined to the reference TRBV15 and TRBJ1-5 proteins, this CDR3 gives the full variable domain: DAMVIQNPRYQVTQFGKPVTLSCSQTLNHNVMYWYQQKSSQAPKLLFHYYDKDFNNEADTPDNFQSRRPNTSFCFLDIRSPGLGDTAMYLCATIEIHNSNQPQHFGDGTRLSIL.